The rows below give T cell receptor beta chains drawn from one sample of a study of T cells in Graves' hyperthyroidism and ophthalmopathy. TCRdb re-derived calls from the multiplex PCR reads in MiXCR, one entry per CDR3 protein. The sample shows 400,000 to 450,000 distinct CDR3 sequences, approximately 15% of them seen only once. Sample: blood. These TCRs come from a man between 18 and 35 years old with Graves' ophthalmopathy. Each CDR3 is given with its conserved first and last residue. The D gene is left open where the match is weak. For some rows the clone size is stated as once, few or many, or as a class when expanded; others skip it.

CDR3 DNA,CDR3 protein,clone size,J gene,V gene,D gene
TGTGCCAGCAGCGTAGCTTTGGGGGCTAACTATGGCTACACCTTC,CASSVALGANYGYTF,few,TRBJ1-2,TRBV9,-
TGTGCCAGCAGCCAGGGCCGGGACAGGGCCTACAATGAGCAGTTCTTC,CASSQGRDRAYNEQFF,many,TRBJ2-1,TRBV3-1,TRBD1
TGTGCCACCAGCAATACGGGGGGCGTCTCCTACGAGCAGTACTTC,CATSNTGGVSYEQYF,few,TRBJ2-7,TRBV15,-
TGTGCCAGCAGTTACTCAGCTAGCGGTTCCTACAATGAGCAGTTCTTC,CASSYSASGSYNEQFF,-,TRBJ2-1,TRBV6-5,TRBD2
TGTGCCAGTAACTTTTACTGGGAGACCCGCACAGATACGCAGTATTTT,CASNFYWETRTDTQYF,-,TRBJ2-3,TRBV19,-
TGTGCCACCGGGACTAGCGGGCTGGGGGGTCGTAACACAGATACGCAGTATTTT,CATGTSGLGGRNTDTQYF,few,TRBJ2-3,TRBV24-1,TRBD2
TGTGCCAGCAGTGGGCGACAGACGCGGGCAGATACGCAGTATTTT,CASSGRQTRADTQYF,many,TRBJ2-3,TRBV12-3/TRBV12-4,-
TGTGCCATAGGGACGGAGAATTCACCCCTCCACTTT,CAIGTENSPLHF,once,TRBJ1-6,TRBV10-3,-
TGTGCCAGCAGCCCGACAGGGCCGAACACTGAAGCTTTCTTT,CASSPTGPNTEAFF,-,TRBJ1-1,TRBV7-3,TRBD1
TGTGCCAGCAGCCAAGAACGGACTAGCGGGGGTTGGATCGGAGAGACCCAGTACTTC,CASSQERTSGGWIGETQYF,many,TRBJ2-5,TRBV3-1,TRBD2
TGTGCCAGCAGCGCCGGGGGGATCCCGGATACGCAGTATTTT,CASSAGGIPDTQYF,-,TRBJ2-3,TRBV9,TRBD2
TGCAGTGCTAGTAGAGGGGTCCAAGAGACCCAGTACTTC,CSASRGVQETQYF,few,TRBJ2-5,TRBV20-1,-
TGTGCCAGCCAACAGGGCCACTACGAGCAGTACTTC,CASQQGHYEQYF,-,TRBJ2-7,TRBV5-6,-
TGTGCCAGCAGCGCGCGGGGACTAGGCGGTTCAGGAGAGCAGTACTTC,CASSARGLGGSGEQYF,many,TRBJ2-7,TRBV9,TRBD2
TGTGCCAGCAGCCAAGAATGGGGACTAGCGGGAGTAACCGGGGAGCTGTTTTTT,CASSQEWGLAGVTGELFF,-,TRBJ2-2,TRBV3-1,TRBD2
TGTGCCAGCAGCCAAAGGACTAGCGGAGGCACAGATACGCAGTATTTT,CASSQRTSGGTDTQYF,many,TRBJ2-3,TRBV3-1,TRBD2
TGCGCCAGCGCTCTAGGGGAAGGGAAATTTTCTGGAAACACCATATATTTT,CASALGEGKFSGNTIYF,-,TRBJ1-3,TRBV5-1,-
TGTGCCAGCAGCTTAGTGGGCGTTAACTATGGCTACACCTTC,CASSLVGVNYGYTF,-,TRBJ1-2,TRBV7-9,-
TGCAGCGCCGCCGAGCAGGTCTACAATGAGCAGTTCTTC,CSAAEQVYNEQFF,few,TRBJ2-1,TRBV29-1,-
TGTGCCAGCAGCCGAAGCCCGGGACAGGGACCTGGAAACACCATATATTTT,CASSRSPGQGPGNTIYF,-,TRBJ1-3,TRBV4-2,TRBD1
TGTGCCAGTAGCAGGGGGGCCTACAATGAGCAGTTCTTC,CASSRGAYNEQFF,-,TRBJ2-1,TRBV19,-
TGTGCCAGCAGCTTTCGAGGAGCGGGCGCAACCAATGAGCAGTTCTTC,CASSFRGAGATNEQFF,-,TRBJ2-1,TRBV7-9,-
TGTGCCAGCAGTTATATGCCGAACTCTGGAAACACCATATATTTT,CASSYMPNSGNTIYF,-,TRBJ1-3,TRBV6-1,-
TGTGCCAGCTCACCAGAGACTAGCGGGGGTACCCGGTTCTTC,CASSPETSGGTRFF,few,TRBJ2-1,TRBV18,TRBD2
TGTGCCAGCAGTCCCGACAGGCCCAACTCAGGGCAGTACTTC,CASSPDRPNSGQYF,many,TRBJ2-7,TRBV12-3/TRBV12-4,-
TGCAGCGTTGAGTCCTCGGGGGCGCGATATGGCTACACCTTC,CSVESSGARYGYTF,-,TRBJ1-2,TRBV29-1,-
TGCGCCAGCAGCCAAGACGGCAGCTCTGGGGCCAACGTCCTGACTTTC,CASSQDGSSGANVLTF,-,TRBJ2-6,TRBV4-1,-
TGTGCCAGCAGCTTACCCCGGACTAGCGGGGGGGCCGATGAGCAGTTCTTC,CASSLPRTSGGADEQFF,-,TRBJ2-1,TRBV7-2,TRBD2
TGTGCCAGCAGTCTAGGGGAGGCCGGAAACACCATATATTTT,CASSLGEAGNTIYF,-,TRBJ1-3,TRBV27,-
TGTGCCAGCAGCTTCCCCGGGACAGGGGGGACTGAAGCTTTCTTT,CASSFPGTGGTEAFF,-,TRBJ1-1,TRBV7-9,TRBD1
TGCGCCAGCAGCGTCCCGGGACAGGGGGCTAATGAGCAGTTCTTC,CASSVPGQGANEQFF,many,TRBJ2-1,TRBV5-1,TRBD1
TGTGCCAGCAGTTTAAGCAGGACCTACGAGCAGTACTTC,CASSLSRTYEQYF,many,TRBJ2-7,TRBV27,-
TGTGCCTGGAGTCCGGGACTAGCGGGGGGTGGGATGCAGTTCTTC,CAWSPGLAGGGMQFF,many,TRBJ2-1,TRBV30,TRBD2
TGTGCCAGCAGCTGGGAGGGGCGTTTCTTCAATGAGCAGTTCTTC,CASSWEGRFFNEQFF,many,TRBJ2-1,TRBV13,TRBD2
TGTGCCAGCAGCTTAATTGCAGGGATCAACTATGGCTACACCTTC,CASSLIAGINYGYTF,many,TRBJ1-2,TRBV7-3,-
TGTGCCAGTAGTCCAGAGGGACAGGGTTGGCAATACTACTACGAGCAGTACTTC,CASSPEGQGWQYYYEQYF,many,TRBJ2-7,TRBV19,TRBD1
TGTGCCTGGGGGGGACTAGTGGAGACCCAGTACTTC,CAWGGLVETQYF,many,TRBJ2-5,TRBV30,TRBD2
TGTGCCAGCAGGCCTACAGGTTACACTGAAGCTTTCTTT,CASRPTGYTEAFF,many,TRBJ1-1,TRBV7-3,-
TGTGCCAGCAGTGACTTTGACAGGGTGCATGGGGGAAATGAAAAACTGTTTTTT,CASSDFDRVHGGNEKLFF,-,TRBJ1-4,TRBV6-4,TRBD1
TGTGCCAGCACCGGAGCGCGGGGGGGCATAAATGAGCAGTTCTTC,CASTGARGGINEQFF,few,TRBJ2-1,TRBV13,TRBD2
TGTGCCAGCAGCGCATATAGCAATCAGCCCCAGCATTTT,CASSAYSNQPQHF,many,TRBJ1-5,TRBV11-2,-
TGTGCCAGCAGTACGACGGTCACCGGGGAGCTGTTTTTT,CASSTTVTGELFF,many,TRBJ2-2,TRBV7-9,-
TGTGCCAGCAGCCACCCCCCCGGAGGGTTCCCCTATGGCTACACCTTC,CASSHPPGGFPYGYTF,many,TRBJ1-2,TRBV3-1,-
TGTGCCAGCAGCCGGGACCCGCAAGAGACCCAGTACTTC,CASSRDPQETQYF,many,TRBJ2-5,TRBV7-3,-
TGCAGTGCTAGAGATCAGGTAGCGGGAGGTAACACCGGGGAGCTGTTTTTT,CSARDQVAGGNTGELFF,-,TRBJ2-2,TRBV20-1,TRBD2
TGTGCCAGCAGCCAATTGAGTTTTTCACCCCTCCACTTT,CASSQLSFSPLHF,-,TRBJ1-6,TRBV14,-
TGTGCCACTGGGACAGAGAACACCGGGGAGCTGTTTTTT,CATGTENTGELFF,many,TRBJ2-2,TRBV24-1,TRBD1
TGTGCCAGCAGTTTTAGTGACGGGTATCAGCCCCAGCATTTT,CASSFSDGYQPQHF,many,TRBJ1-5,TRBV12-3/TRBV12-4,-
TGTGCCAGCAGCTTAACTCGACAGAGCACCGGGGAGCTGTTTTTT,CASSLTRQSTGELFF,-,TRBJ2-2,TRBV7-3,-
TGCAGTGCTAGAGAAGACAGGGGAGTCTTCCAGCCCCAGCATTTT,CSAREDRGVFQPQHF,many,TRBJ1-5,TRBV20-1,TRBD1
TGTGCCAGCAGCTTCCTAGGACAGGGGGGGCATACGCAGTATTTT,CASSFLGQGGHTQYF,many,TRBJ2-3,TRBV11-2,TRBD1
TGTGCCAGCAGCTTAGCGGCCCTCGGAGATACGCAGTATTTT,CASSLAALGDTQYF,many,TRBJ2-3,TRBV7-8,-
TGTGCCAGCAGCTGGGGGGGTGAGGGGACGAACTCCTACAATGAGCAGTTCTTC,CASSWGGEGTNSYNEQFF,few,TRBJ2-1,TRBV5-5,TRBD2
TGCGCCAGCAGCCACGGGGAAGGGCAGCCCCAGCATTTT,CASSHGEGQPQHF,many,TRBJ1-5,TRBV4-1,-
TGTGCCAGCAGTCCCGGGTCGGTGGCAGATAATTACAATGAGCAGTTCTTC,CASSPGSVADNYNEQFF,-,TRBJ2-1,TRBV12-3/TRBV12-4,-
TGCAGCGTTGAGTTTGGGAATGAGCAGTTCTTC,CSVEFGNEQFF,many,TRBJ2-1,TRBV29-1,-
TGTGCCAGCAGCCAATTGACAGGACAAGAGACCCAGTACTTC,CASSQLTGQETQYF,many,TRBJ2-5,TRBV3-1,-
TGCAGTGCTAGAGATGGCACTAGCGGCTCCTACGAGCAGTACTTC,CSARDGTSGSYEQYF,many,TRBJ2-7,TRBV20-1,TRBD2
TGTGCCATCATGGAACAGGGAAACTATGGCTACACCTTC,CAIMEQGNYGYTF,many,TRBJ1-2,TRBV10-3,-